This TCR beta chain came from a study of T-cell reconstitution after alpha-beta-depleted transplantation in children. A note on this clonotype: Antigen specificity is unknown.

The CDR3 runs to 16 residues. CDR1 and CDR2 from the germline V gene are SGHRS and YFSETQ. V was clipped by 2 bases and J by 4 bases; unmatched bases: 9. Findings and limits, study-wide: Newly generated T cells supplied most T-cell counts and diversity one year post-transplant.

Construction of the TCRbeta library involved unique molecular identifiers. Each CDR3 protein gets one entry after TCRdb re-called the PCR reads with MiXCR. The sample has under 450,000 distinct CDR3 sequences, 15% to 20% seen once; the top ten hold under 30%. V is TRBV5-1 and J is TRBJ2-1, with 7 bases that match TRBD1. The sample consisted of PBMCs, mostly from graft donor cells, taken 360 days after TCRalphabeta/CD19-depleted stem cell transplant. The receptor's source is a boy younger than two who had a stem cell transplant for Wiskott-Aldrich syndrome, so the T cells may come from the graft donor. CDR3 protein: CASSFRDSRLYNEQFF. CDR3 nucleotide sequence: TGCGCCAGCAGCTTCCGGGACAGTCGCTTGTACAATGAGCAGTTCTTC.